Shown below are 32 T cell receptor beta chains from a single sample sequenced in a study of blood T cell repertoires in COVID-19. TCRdb's table, derived via immunoSEQ multiplex PCR, lists solely in-frame clones and lacks some. The sample carries about 200,000 clones, about 88% recorded once. The sample comprised peripheral blood. These receptors came from a middle-aged man with COVID-19, enrolled during active disease.

The V gene is TRBV6-5, the J gene TRBJ2-7; D is possibly TRBD1 (5 bases). V dropped 6 bases and J dropped 1 base, with 10 bases sitting between them. CDR3 length: 13 residues. CDR1 is MNHEY and CDR2 is SVGAGI in the germline V gene. CDR3 nucleotides: TGTGCCAGCAGAAACCAGGGTTCCTACGAGCAGTACTTC. Translation gives CASRNQGSYEQYF.

This chain's CDR3 is CASSFWVSVSSYNEQFF. In DNA form, the CDR3 reads TGTGCCAGCAGCTTCTGGGTTAGCGTCAGCTCCTACAATGAGCAGTTCTTC. The chain links TRBV5-6 to TRBJ2-1, with TRBD2 as a possible D gene (5 bases). There are 17 residues in the CDR3. Germline lookup yields CDR1 SGHDT and CDR2 YYEEEE. Trimming shortened V by 2 bases and J by 0 bases, and 15 bases separated the two germline ends. Variable domain in full (rest from reference TRBV5-6 and TRBJ2-1): DAGVTQSPTHLIKTRGQQVTLRCSPKSGHDTVSWYQQALGQGPQFIFQYYEEEERQRGNFPDRFSGHQFPNYSSELNVNALLLGDSALYLCASSFWVSVSSYNEQFFGPGTRLTVL.

This chain uses TRBV6-5 with TRBJ2-7, with 9 bases aligning to TRBD1. Germline V lookup: CDR1 MNHEY, CDR2 SVGAGI. The CDR3 spans 16 residues. Trimming at V came to 3 bases and at J to 4 bases, leaving 10 bases not matched to a gene. The CDR3: CASSYRRDRAGYEQYF. CDR3 in DNA: TGTGCCAGCAGTTATCGCCGGGACAGGGCGGGATACGAGCAGTACTTC.

The genes are TRBV28 and TRBJ1-4; D is possibly TRBD1 (5 bases). Germline-derived CDR1 and CDR2 are MDHEN and SYDVKM. Trimming stripped 8 bases from V and 5 bases from J, with 15 bases between. The CDR3 loop spans 14 amino acids. CDR3 sequence (DNA): TGTGCCAGCGGGGTCGTGGGGGGGAATGAAAAACTGTTTTTT. Its translation is CASGVVGGNEKLFF.

The rearrangement links TRBV11-3 to TRBJ2-1; 10 bases agree with TRBD1. The CDR3 covers 14 residues. Germline CDR1 is SGHNT and CDR2 is YENEEA. Losses at the gene ends were 3 bases for V and 5 bases for J; bases not matched to a gene: 1. CDR3 nucleotides: TGTGCCAGCAGCTTGACAGGGGGCAACAATGAGCAGTTCTTC. Its protein is CASSLTGGNNEQFF.

The chain uses TRBV19 and TRBJ2-1; the match to TRBD2 covers 7 bases. The germline CDR1 and CDR2 sequences are LNHDA and SQIVND (reference sequence). The CDR3 extends over 14 amino acids. V gave up 5 bases and J gave up 7 bases; unmatched junction bases: 8. This chain's CDR3 is CASSGRGDPNEQFF. In DNA form, the CDR3 reads TGTGCCAGTAGTGGTCGGGGGGACCCGAATGAGCAGTTCTTC.

This clone was seen a single time. The chain combines TRBV5-4 with TRBJ1-1; D is undetermined. Germline V gene data show CDR1 as SGHNT and CDR2 as YYREEE (reference sequence). Trimming cost V 0 bases and J 0 bases, with 9 bases left between them. CDR3 length: 15 residues. CDR3 bases: TGTGCCAGCAGCTTGGGAGGTTACATGAACACTGAAGCTTTCTTT. The encoded protein is CASSLGGYMNTEAFF.

The gene calls are TRBV5-1 and TRBJ2-5; 10 nucleotides line up with TRBD1. CDR1 is SGHRS, CDR2 YFSETQ, per germline. V lost 0 bases to trimming and J lost 7 bases; unmatched junction nucleotides: 6. CDR3 length equals 15 residues. This chain's CDR3 is CASSLGDRGEGTQYF. CDR3 sequence (DNA): TGCGCCAGCAGCTTGGGGGACAGGGGTGAGGGGACCCAGTACTTC. Full variable domain (outside the CDR3, taken from reference TRBV5-1 and TRBJ2-5): KAGVTQTPRYLIKTRGQQVTLSCSPISGHRSVSWYQQTPGQGLQFLFEYFSETQRNKGNFPGRFSGRQFSNSRSEMNVSTLELGDSALYLCASSLGDRGEGTQYFGPGTRLLVL.

The J gene is TRBJ2-1, the V gene TRBV4-1; TRBD1 matches 11 bases. V gave up 4 bases and J gave up 10 bases; unmatched junction bases: 6. Germline CDR1 is MGHRA and CDR2 is YSYEKL. The CDR3 covers 14 residues. CDR3 bases: TGCGCCAGCAGCCTCCGGACAGGGGGCCACGAGCAGTTCTTC. Amino acid sequence: CASSLRTGGHEQFF.

The rearrangement uses TRBV18 and TRBJ1-5; perhaps TRBD1 as D (5 bases). Trimming removed 1 base at V and 3 bases at J, with 10 bases between. The germline V gene encodes CDR1 KGHSH and CDR2 LQKENI. The CDR3 consists of 15 residues. The CDR3 protein is CASSPQPGFNQPQHF. The DNA of the CDR3 is TGTGCCAGCTCACCACAGCCAGGGTTCAATCAGCCCCAGCATTTT.

This sequence joins TRBV6-1 and TRBJ2-3, with D possibly TRBD2 on 5 matching bases. Per the germline V gene, CDR1 is MNHNS and CDR2 is SASEGT. The V end lost 2 bases, the J end lost 0 bases, and 12 bases lay between the germline ends. This CDR3 contains 16 residues. CDR3 DNA sequence: TGTGCCAGCAGTGAACCGGAGCGGACTAGCACAGATACGCAGTATTTT. Its protein is CASSEPERTSTDTQYF.

The rearrangement joins TRBV5-6 to TRBJ2-1, with D possibly TRBD1 on 5 matching bases. The length of the CDR3 is 13 residues. Germline loops: CDR1 SGHDT, CDR2 YYEEEE. V lost 0 bases to trimming and J lost 10 bases, with 11 bases between them. The CDR3 is CASSLAGLGEQFF. CDR3 DNA sequence: TGTGCCAGCAGCTTGGCAGGGCTCGGGGAGCAGTTCTTC.

The V call is TRBV27, the J call TRBJ2-3, with TRBD1 matching 9 bases. Trimming removed 4 bases from V and 4 bases from J; junction bases left unmatched: 12. CDR1 is MNHEY, CDR2 SMNVEV, per germline (reference sequence). The CDR3 totals 17 residues. The CDR3 loop is CASSSGLYRGPADTQYF. The DNA for the CDR3 is TGTGCCAGCAGTTCTGGTCTTTACAGGGGGCCGGCAGATACGCAGTATTTT.

The V and J genes are TRBV27 and TRBJ1-5; TRBD1 might be the D (6 bases). The CDR3 runs 14 residues. The germline V gene encodes CDR1 MNHEY and CDR2 SMNVEV (reference sequence). The V and J ends lost 5 bases and 2 bases respectively, with 10 bases between them. The CDR3 loop is CASSPYRGNQPQHF. CDR3 bases: TGTGCCAGCAGTCCTTACAGGGGCAATCAGCCCCAGCATTTT.

The CDR3, as DNA: TGTGCCAGCAGCCCGAACAGGGGGCCCAATGAAAAACTGTTTTTT. Translating gives CASSPNRGPNEKLFF. The chain combines TRBV28 with TRBJ1-4, with 9 bases fitting TRBD1. The CDR3 has 15 amino acids. Germline CDR1 reads MDHEN; CDR2 reads SYDVKM. V shed 6 bases, J shed 5 bases, and the junction held 7 bases outside the gene matches.

This sequence joins TRBV30 and TRBJ1-4, with 7 bases lining up with TRBD1. The length of the CDR3 is 16 residues. The germline gives CDR1 GTSNPN, CDR2 SVGIG (reference sequence). J was trimmed by 4 bases and V by 3 bases; bases with no gene match: 11. CDR3 sequence: CAWSQGSGQVNEKLFF. CDR3 nucleotides: TGTGCCTGGAGCCAAGGCTCAGGACAGGTTAATGAAAAACTGTTTTTT.

The chain combines TRBV7-3 with TRBJ2-3; TRBD2 agrees at 12 bases. V lost 2 bases and J lost 7; bases outside the gene matches: 10. The germline gives CDR1 SGHTA, CDR2 FQGTGA. This CDR3 spans 17 amino acids. CDR3 sequence (DNA): TGTGCCAGCAGCTTACTGTCTAGCGGGGGGGCCCTGAATACGCAGTATTTT. The encoded protein is CASSLLSSGGALNTQYF. The full variable domain, completed using reference TRBV7-3 and TRBJ2-3, is GAGVSQTPSNKVTEKGKYVELRCDPISGHTALYWYRQSLGQGPEFLIYFQGTGAADDSGLPNDRFFAVRPEGSVSTLKIQRTERGDSAVYLCASSLLSSGGALNTQYFGPGTRLTVL.

This rearrangement joins TRBV5-1 to TRBJ2-4, with 7 bases matching TRBD1. V gave up 4 bases and J gave up 7 bases; unmatched junction bases: 11. Germline V gives CDR1 SGHRS, CDR2 YFSETQ. CDR3 length: 15 residues. The CDR3 sequence: CASSDWTGSRNIQYF. The CDR3, as DNA: TGCGCCAGCAGCGATTGGACAGGTTCACGGAACATTCAGTACTTC. The variable domain in full, completed from reference TRBV5-1 and TRBJ2-4, reads KAGVTQTPRYLIKTRGQQVTLSCSPISGHRSVSWYQQTPGQGLQFLFEYFSETQRNKGNFPGRFSGRQFSNSRSEMNVSTLELGDSALYLCASSDWTGSRNIQYFGAGTRLSVL.

V gene TRBV19 combines with J gene TRBJ2-2; D is unresolved. CDR1 is LNHDA and CDR2 is SQIVND in the germline V gene (reference sequence). Trimming removed 2 bases from V and 4 bases from J, with 14 bases in between. The CDR3 is 16 residues long. The CDR3 reads CASSINRLVVTGELFF. The DNA of the CDR3 is TGTGCCAGTAGTATAAATAGGCTAGTGGTCACCGGGGAGCTGTTTTTT. Variable domain in full (rest from reference TRBV19 and TRBJ2-2): DGGITQSPKYLFRKEGQNVTLSCEQNLNHDAMYWYRQDPGQGLRLIYYSQIVNDFQKGDIAEGYSVSREKKESFPLTVTSAQKNPTAFYLCASSINRLVVTGELFFGEGSRLTVL.

The rearrangement uses TRBV5-1 and TRBJ1-1; D might be TRBD1 (6 bases). The CDR3 is made up of 15 amino acids. V shed 4 bases and J shed 0 bases, with 13 bases lying between them. Germline values: CDR1 SGHRS, CDR2 YFSETQ. The CDR3 reads CASSRVGQLNTEAFF. For the CDR3, the DNA is TGCGCCAGCAGCCGGGTAGGACAGTTGAACACTGAAGCTTTCTTT.

The chain uses TRBV10-3 and TRBJ2-2; 8 nucleotides line up with TRBD1. Germline assignment: CDR1 ENHRY and CDR2 SYGVKD. This CDR3 is built from 15 residues. With V trimmed by 6 bases and J by 0 bases, 3 bases remained unmatched. The CDR3 here is CAISPQGANTGELFF. CDR3 DNA: TGTGCCATCAGCCCACAGGGGGCGAACACCGGGGAGCTGTTTTTT.

The V call is TRBV7-8, the J call TRBJ2-5; TRBD2 matches at 15 bases. This CDR3 region has 16 residues. V gave up 5 bases and J gave up 4 bases; unmatched junction bases: 5. The germline CDR1 and CDR2 sequences are SGHVS and FQNEAQ. The CDR3 DNA follows: TGTGCCAGCAGCCACGGACTAGCGGGAGGGCCAGAGACCCAGTACTTC. It is translated as CASSHGLAGGPETQYF.

The chain links TRBV3-1 (or the pseudogene TRBV3-2) to TRBJ2-7; the match to TRBD2 covers 7 bases. CDR1 LGHDT and CDR2 YNNKEL come from the germline V gene (reference sequence). The V gene end was trimmed by 1 base and the J gene end by 2 bases; junction bases not matched to a gene: 17. The CDR3 sequence is 19 residues long. CDR3 in DNA: TGTGCCAGCAGCCAAGTAGGGACTAAAATCTCGTTTTCTACCTACGAGCAGTACTTC. Protein: CASSQVGTKISFSTYEQYF.

This sequence joins TRBV6-5 and TRBJ1-3; D gene ambiguous. Trimming shortened V by 5 bases and J by 5 bases, and 10 bases separated the two germline ends. This CDR3 has 13 amino acids. The V gene's germline CDR1 is MNHEY and CDR2 SVGAGI. The CDR3 reads CASSTQTRNTIYF. The DNA of the CDR3 is TGTGCCAGCAGTACCCAGACACGAAACACCATATATTTT.

The genes are TRBV19 and TRBJ2-2; TRBD2 aligns across 11 bases. Germline CDR1 reads LNHDA; CDR2 reads SQIVND (reference sequence). V trimming: 4 bases; J trimming: 7 bases; junction bases outside the gene matches: 5. The CDR3 covers 15 residues. CDR3 sequence (DNA): TGTGCCAGTAGTACTACTAGCGGGAGTCTCGGGGAGCTGTTTTTT. Its protein product is CASSTTSGSLGELFF.

The chain carries TRBV30 and TRBJ2-5, with TRBD2 as a possible D gene (7 bases). CDR3 length equals 14 residues. CDR1 and CDR2 from the germline V gene are GTSNPN and SVGIG (reference sequence). V lost 0 bases and J 4 bases, leaving 12 bases between the germline ends. The CDR3 DNA is TGTGCCTGGAGTGTCCCGGGGGGCTTAGAGACCCAGTACTTC. Its translation is CAWSVPGGLETQYF. Full variable domain (rest looked up from reference TRBV30 and TRBJ2-5): SQTIHQWPATLVQPVGSPLSLECTVEGTSNPNLYWYRQAAGRGLQLLFYSVGIGQISSEVPQNLSASRPQDRQFILSSKKLLLSDSGFYLCAWSVPGGLETQYFGPGTRLLVL.

J is TRBJ2-7 and V is TRBV7-9; 10 bases agree with TRBD1. The trim removed 6 bases at V and 3 bases at J, leaving 14 bases unmatched. Looked up from germline, CDR1 is SEHNR and CDR2 is FQNEAQ (reference sequence). The CDR3 is 17 amino acids. CDR3 sequence: CASSPFGQGVANYEQYF. CDR3 DNA sequence: TGTGCCAGCAGTCCTTTCGGACAGGGGGTTGCAAACTACGAGCAGTACTTC.

This chain connects TRBV6-5 to TRBJ1-2; D is possibly TRBD1 (5 bases). CDR1 is MNHEY and CDR2 is SVGAGI in the germline V gene. V was clipped by 6 bases and J by 2 bases, with 16 bases between them. The CDR3 is made up of 15 amino acids. Here the CDR3 reads CASRLDRDANYGYTF. In DNA, the CDR3 is TGTGCCAGCAGGCTAGACAGAGACGCAAACTATGGCTACACCTTC.

The J gene is TRBJ2-1, the V gene TRBV7-7; the match to TRBD2 covers 11 bases. This CDR3 has 15 amino acids. V lost 5 bases and J lost 8; bases outside the gene matches: 8. CDR1 is SSHAT, CDR2 FNYEAQ, per germline (reference sequence). The CDR3 sequence: CASSPLAGGGDEQFF. DNA for the CDR3: TGTGCCAGCAGCCCCCTAGCGGGGGGCGGGGATGAGCAGTTCTTC.

CDR3 in amino acids: CASSPGQGRETQYF. CDR3 coding DNA: TGTGCCAGCAGCCCCGGACAGGGAAGGGAGACCCAGTACTTC. The rearrangement links TRBV7-7 to TRBJ2-5; 8 nucleotides agree with TRBD1. The CDR3 is 14 residues long. Germline values: CDR1 SSHAT, CDR2 FNYEAQ (reference sequence). Trimming removed 5 bases from V and 5 bases from J; junction bases left unmatched: 7.

The genes are TRBV30 and TRBJ2-7; D is possibly TRBD1 (6 bases). Germline V gives CDR1 GTSNPN, CDR2 SVGIG (reference sequence). The CDR3 is made up of 11 amino acids. Deletions cut 2 bases from V and 5 bases from J, with 7 bases between. CDR3 sequence: CAWSTGNEQYF. CDR3 DNA: TGTGCCTGGAGTACAGGGAACGAGCAGTACTTC.

The chain has TRBV24-1 and TRBJ1-3; no definite D call. V lost 4 bases and J 3 bases, leaving 12 bases between the germline ends. The CDR3 contains 15 residues. Germline V CDR1 and CDR2: KGHDR, SFDVKD. The CDR3 sequence: CATSDPTPSGNTIYF. As DNA, the CDR3 is TGTGCCACCAGTGACCCAACCCCCAGTGGAAACACCATATATTTT.